The entry that follows covers one T cell receptor beta chain sequence. This sample stems from a study of blood T cell repertoires in COVID-19. Study information: Both acute and convalescent COVID-19 samples were obtained from the United States, Italy and Spain. T cells, B-cell-depleted T cells, or PBMCs provided the cDNA or gDNA that served as material.

As processed by the authors: Quantification of nucleated cells was approximated via reference gene primer amplification. Method: immunoSEQ multiplex PCR; TCRdb's copy keeps in-frame clones and lacks some. V and J calls and clone size are given by that table; D and trimming were obtained from the DNA. This repertoire shows a few hundred thousand clones, 70% to 85% found once; its top ten account for about 1.5%. CDR1 and CDR2 (germline): SEHNR, FQNEAQ (reference sequence). The CDR3 is 15 amino acids. V was pared by 4 bases and J by 10 bases, with 17 bases between. Specimen: peripheral blood. This receptor was identified in a woman aged 40 to 50 who had recovered from COVID-19. The rearrangement links TRBV7-9 to TRBJ1-6; possibly TRBD1 for D (6 bases). CDR3 loop: CASSSRGREESPLHF. CDR3 bases: TGTGCCAGCAGCTCGCGGGGGCGCGAAGAATCACCCCTCCACTTT. Supplemented by reference TRBV7-9 and TRBJ1-6, the full variable domain reads DTGVSQNPRHKITKRGQNVTFRCDPISEHNRLYWYRQTLGQGPEFLTYFQNEAQLEKSRLLSDRFSAERPKGSFSTLEIQRTEQGDSAMYLCASSSRGREESPLHFGNGTRLTVT.